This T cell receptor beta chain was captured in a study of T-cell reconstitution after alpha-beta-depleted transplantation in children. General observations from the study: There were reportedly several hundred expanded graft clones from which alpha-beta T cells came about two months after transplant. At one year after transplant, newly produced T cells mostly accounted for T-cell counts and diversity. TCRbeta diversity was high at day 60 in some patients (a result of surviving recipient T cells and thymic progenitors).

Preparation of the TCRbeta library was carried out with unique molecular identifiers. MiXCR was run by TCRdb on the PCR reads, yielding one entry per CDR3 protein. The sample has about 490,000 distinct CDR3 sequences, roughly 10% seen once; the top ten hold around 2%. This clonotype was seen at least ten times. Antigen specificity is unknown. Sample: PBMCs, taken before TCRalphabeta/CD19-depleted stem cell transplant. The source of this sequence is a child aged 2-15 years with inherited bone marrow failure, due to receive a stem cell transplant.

The CDR3 reads CAISGLLAGSTEQFF. CDR3 bases: TGTGCCATCAGTGGCCTACTAGCGGGAAGCACTGAGCAGTTCTTC. This chain connects TRBV10-3 to TRBJ2-1, with 10 bases lining up with TRBD2. The germline V gene encodes CDR1 ENHRY and CDR2 SYGVKD. The CDR3 length is 15 residues. J lost 9 bases, V lost 4 bases, and 9 bases had no gene match.